A selection of T cell receptor beta chains follows, all from one sample in a study of T-cell reconstitution after alpha-beta-depleted transplantation in children. TCRdb fed the PCR reads into MiXCR, producing one record per CDR3 protein. The sample includes just over 950,000 distinct CDR3 sequences, about 29% of them seen just once. The sample in question was PBMCs, mostly from graft donor cells, obtained 360 days after TCRalphabeta/CD19-depleted stem cell transplant. These receptor sequences come from a boy younger than two who had a stem cell transplant for SCID, so the T cells may come from the graft donor. Both conserved end residues are part of each CDR3. D genes are given only for firm matches. For some rows the clone size is stated as once, few or many, or as a class when expanded; others skip it.

TRBV20-1	TRBJ2-3	TRBD1	-	TGCAGTGCTTCTGACAGGGGAAGCACAGATACGCAGTATTTT	CSASDRGSTDTQYF
TRBV29-1	TRBJ1-2	-	many	TGCAGCGTTGGAGAGAACTATGGCTACACCTTC	CSVGENYGYTF
TRBV14	TRBJ2-1	-	-	TGTGCCAGCAGCCAAGTTACGGGACCAATTGAGCAGTTCTTC	CASSQVTGPIEQFF
TRBV6-5	TRBJ2-1	-	-	TGTGCCAGCAGTTACGCTATAGGGGCCCACAATGAGCAGTTCTTC	CASSYAIGAHNEQFF
TRBV6-1	TRBJ2-1	-	few	TGTGCCAGCATTGGTAAGCTAGCGAACTACAATGAGCAGTTCTTC	CASIGKLANYNEQFF
TRBV14	TRBJ2-1	-	few	TGTGCCAGCAGCCAGGCCACCCTAAACAATGAGCAGTTCTTC	CASSQATLNNEQFF
TRBV27	TRBJ1-2	TRBD1	few	TGTGCCAGCAGTTCCTGGGACAGGGTTGGCTATGGCTACACCTTC	CASSSWDRVGYGYTF
TRBV5-1	TRBJ1-3	-	-	TGCGCCAGCACCCCGACCCCCTCTGGAAACACCATATATTTT	CASTPTPSGNTIYF
TRBV27	TRBJ2-3	-	many	TGTGCCAGCAGTTTAGTCGGCAGGGTAGAAGGGAGAGGCACAGATACGCAGTATTTT	CASSLVGRVEGRGTDTQYF
TRBV5-1	TRBJ2-2	-	few	TGCGCCAGCAGCTTGGGGTACAGGCTCACCGGGGAGCTGTTTTTT	CASSLGYRLTGELFF
TRBV27	TRBJ1-5	TRBD1	few	TGTGCCAGCAGTAAGACAGGGGCCCTTGGCGCCAATCAGCCCCAGCATTTT	CASSKTGALGANQPQHF
TRBV12-3/TRBV12-4	TRBJ2-2	TRBD2	-	TGTGCCAGCAGTTCCCAGCGGGGGGGCCACGGGGAGCTGTTTTTT	CASSSQRGGHGELFF
TRBV6-1	TRBJ1-1	TRBD1	-	TGTGCCAGCAGTGAGCAGGGGGCCGTGAACACTGAAGCTTTCTTT	CASSEQGAVNTEAFF
TRBV4-1	TRBJ2-7	TRBD2	-	TGCGCCAGCAGCCAAGATTCGGGAGGGACCGAGCAGTACTTC	CASSQDSGGTEQYF
TRBV29-1	TRBJ2-7	-	few	TGCAGCGTTCGTCGGGGAGGGGACAGCAGCTACGAGCAGTACTTC	CSVRRGGDSSYEQYF
TRBV4-1	TRBJ2-1	TRBD1	few	TGCGCCAGCAGCCAAGGGGGACAGTCCTACAATGAGCAGTTCTTC	CASSQGGQSYNEQFF
TRBV11-2	TRBJ2-1	TRBD2	once	TGTGCCAGCAGCGGTGATCCGGGACTAGCGGGGGTCTTCGGTAATGAGCAGTTCTTC	CASSGDPGLAGVFGNEQFF
TRBV28	TRBJ2-7	-	-	TGTGCCGCGACAGGGGACTACTACGAGCAGTACTTC	CAATGDYYEQYF
TRBV5-1	TRBJ1-2	-	-	TGCGCCAGCAGCTCCCAGGGGAAGGGCTACACCTTC	CASSSQGKGYTF
TRBV2	TRBJ1-1	-	-	TGTGCCAGCAGTGTTGGGGTGTGGGCTTTCTTT	CASSVGVWAFF
TRBV6-2/TRBV6-3	TRBJ2-6	-	-	TGTGCCAGCCACACGGCAGGGAAGTCTGGGGCCAACGTCCTGACTTTC	CASHTAGKSGANVLTF
TRBV5-1	TRBJ1-6	-	few	TGCGCCAGCAGCTTGGCGCAGGGAAAGGATTCACCCCTCCACTTT	CASSLAQGKDSPLHF
TRBV5-1	TRBJ1-2	TRBD1	once	TGCGCCAGCAGCCACGACGACAGGGGGAGGGGTGGCTACACCTTC	CASSHDDRGRGGYTF
TRBV7-9	TRBJ2-5	TRBD2	-	TGTGCCAGCAGCTTGGTGGAGGGACTAAGTAGGGAGACCCAGTACTTC	CASSLVEGLSRETQYF
TRBV24-1	TRBJ2-1	-	few	TGTGCCACCAGTGACCCTAGCGGTGGGGGCCGCTACAATGAGCAGTTCTTC	CATSDPSGGGRYNEQFF
TRBV7-2	TRBJ2-5	TRBD2	many	TGTGCCAGCTCACTCGGACTAGCGGGGGGTCAAGAGACCCAGTACTTC	CASSLGLAGGQETQYF
TRBV12-3/TRBV12-4	TRBJ2-7	TRBD2	many	TGTGCCAGCAGCCTCAAGACTAGCGGGGCTTCCTACGAGCAGTACTTC	CASSLKTSGASYEQYF
TRBV15	TRBJ2-2	-	-	TGTGCCACCAGCAGGGGGACGAACACCGGGGAGCTGTTTTTT	CATSRGTNTGELFF
TRBV7-9	TRBJ2-7	TRBD2	few	TGTGCCAGCAGTCAGACGGGGGGAGCCTCCTACGAGCAGTACTTC	CASSQTGGASYEQYF
TRBV6-5	TRBJ2-3	TRBD2	-	TGTGCCAGCAGTTACTCGGCTAGCGGGGGGGCCAAAGATACGCAGTATTTT	CASSYSASGGAKDTQYF
TRBV9	TRBJ2-3	-	-	TGTGCCAGCAGCGTGCGACAGGTTAGCACAGATACGCAGTATTTT	CASSVRQVSTDTQYF
TRBV18	TRBJ2-1	TRBD2	few	TGTGCCAGCTCACCACCGGGCTCCCTAGCGGGGGGGAAATCGCACAATGAGCAGTTCTTC	CASSPPGSLAGGKSHNEQFF
TRBV7-6	TRBJ1-1	-	few	TGTGCCAGCAGCCCCCGAGGCGGCGGGAACACTGAAGCTTTCTTT	CASSPRGGGNTEAFF
TRBV20-1	TRBJ2-2	TRBD2	-	TGCAGTGCTAGAGATGGTTGGGCTAGCGGGGGGGCGAACACCGGGGAGCTGTTTTTT	CSARDGWASGGANTGELFF
TRBV5-6	TRBJ2-1	TRBD2	-	TGTGCCAGCAGCTTGTTGGACCGGGGGGGCCGCAATGAGCAGTTCTTC	CASSLLDRGGRNEQFF
TRBV5-4	TRBJ2-1	TRBD2	many	TGTGCCAGCAGCTTGGTTAGCGGGGATGAGCAGTTCTTC	CASSLVSGDEQFF
TRBV5-1	TRBJ2-3	TRBD1	few	TGCGCCAGCAGCGCCCTATCACCGGGACAGGGGGATACGCAGTATTTT	CASSALSPGQGDTQYF
TRBV2	TRBJ2-2	TRBD2	few	TGTGCCAGCAGCAGCCCTCGGGGGGTGACCGGGGAGCTGTTTTTT	CASSSPRGVTGELFF
TRBV7-3	TRBJ2-3	-	-	TGTGCCAGCAGCGCCACCCGGGGTACGCAGTATTTT	CASSATRGTQYF
TRBV12-3/TRBV12-4	TRBJ1-4	-	few	TGTGCCAGCAGTTTAACAGGGAAGGGTGAAAAACTGTTTTTT	CASSLTGKGEKLFF